The rows below give T cell receptor beta chains drawn from one sample of a study of cytomegalovirus exposure and HLA in healthy donors. TCRdb's copy holds only in-frame clones and misses some; the assay was immunoSEQ multiplex PCR. The data contain under 200,000 clones, around 79% of them singletons. Sequenced input: PBMCs. The receptors here all came from a male donor in good health and CMV-seropositive. Each CDR3 is given with its conserved first and last residue. D genes are given only for firm matches. Rows give clone size only sometimes, using once, few, many, or a class for an expanded clone.

D gene: NA
J gene: TRBJ2-7
clone size: NA
V gene: TRBV30
CDR3 DNA: TGTGCCTGGAGTAGAGGGCCGTTGACCTACGAGCAGTACTTC
CDR3 protein: CAWSRGPLTYEQYF

D gene: NA
J gene: TRBJ2-1
clone size: NA
V gene: TRBV5-1
CDR3 DNA: TGCGCCAGCAGCTTGGACAGGCCGAACAATGAGCAGTTCTTC
CDR3 protein: CASSLDRPNNEQFF

D gene: TRBD1
J gene: TRBJ2-2
clone size: few
V gene: TRBV7-9
CDR3 DNA: TGTGCCAGCCCTTCCCGGGACAGAAACACCGGGGAGCTGTTTTTT
CDR3 protein: CASPSRDRNTGELFF

D gene: TRBD2
J gene: TRBJ2-7
clone size: NA
V gene: TRBV5-1
CDR3 DNA: TGCGCCAGCAGCCTCCGATTAGCGGGAGGCCACGAGCAGTACTTC
CDR3 protein: CASSLRLAGGHEQYF

D gene: NA
J gene: TRBJ2-7
clone size: NA
V gene: TRBV2
CDR3 DNA: TGTGCCAGCAGTGTTGTAATCGAGCAGTACTTC
CDR3 protein: CASSVVIEQYF

D gene: NA
J gene: TRBJ1-3
clone size: NA
V gene: TRBV6-4
CDR3 DNA: TGTGCCAGCAGACAGGACGGGAGCTCTGGAAACACCATATATTTT
CDR3 protein: CASRQDGSSGNTIYF

D gene: NA
J gene: TRBJ1-2
clone size: NA
V gene: TRBV5-1
CDR3 DNA: TGCGCCAGCGGTACCAGTTTTGACTATGGCTACACCTTC
CDR3 protein: CASGTSFDYGYTF

D gene: NA
J gene: TRBJ1-1
clone size: once
V gene: TRBV19
CDR3 DNA: TGTGCCAGTAGTATAGGGGAGGGGTTGGGGTCTGAAGCTTTCTTT
CDR3 protein: CASSIGEGLGSEAFF

D gene: NA
J gene: TRBJ2-3
clone size: NA
V gene: TRBV4-2
CDR3 DNA: TGTGCCAGCAGCCAATTGGGCCAGCCCCCCACGCAGTATTTT
CDR3 protein: CASSQLGQPPTQYF

D gene: TRBD1
J gene: TRBJ2-7
clone size: NA
V gene: TRBV25-1
CDR3 DNA: TGTGCCAGCATGACAGGGGTCTCCTACGAGCAGTACTTC
CDR3 protein: CASMTGVSYEQYF

D gene: NA
J gene: TRBJ2-7
clone size: NA
V gene: TRBV5-5
CDR3 DNA: TGTGCCAGCAGCTTGGCCACACAGGACATGAAGCAGTACTTC
CDR3 protein: CASSLATQDMKQYF

D gene: NA
J gene: TRBJ1-5
clone size: NA
V gene: TRBV2
CDR3 DNA: TGTGCCAGCAGGGGAGGGGACGGACCCTCCAATCAGCCCCAGCATTTT
CDR3 protein: CASRGGDGPSNQPQHF

D gene: NA
J gene: TRBJ2-2
clone size: NA
V gene: TRBV28
CDR3 DNA: TGTGCCAGCAGTCCATGGCTAGGGGGCACCGGGGAGCTGTTTTTT
CDR3 protein: CASSPWLGGTGELFF

D gene: TRBD2
J gene: TRBJ2-7
clone size: NA
V gene: TRBV9
CDR3 DNA: TGTGCCAGCAGCCCTCAGGTAGCGGGAGGATCCTACGAGCAGTACTTC
CDR3 protein: CASSPQVAGGSYEQYF

D gene: TRBD1
J gene: TRBJ2-5
clone size: NA
V gene: TRBV15
CDR3 DNA: TGTGCCACCAGCAGATCCCGGACAGGGGGAGTAGAGACCCAGTACTTC
CDR3 protein: CATSRSRTGGVETQYF

D gene: TRBD2
J gene: TRBJ2-2
clone size: once
V gene: TRBV6-4
CDR3 DNA: TGTGCCAGCAGACCCAGCGGGAGGGGCACCGGGGAGCTGTTTTTT
CDR3 protein: CASRPSGRGTGELFF

D gene: TRBD1
J gene: TRBJ2-3
clone size: once
V gene: TRBV10-3
CDR3 DNA: TGTGCCATCAGTGAGTCGGGGGACAGCACAGGTACGCAGTATTTT
CDR3 protein: CAISESGDSTGTQYF

D gene: TRBD2
J gene: TRBJ2-3
clone size: NA
V gene: TRBV19
CDR3 DNA: TGTGCCAGTAGTATTCGGGCTAGCGGGTGGTCTAGCACAGATACGCAGTATTTT
CDR3 protein: CASSIRASGWSSTDTQYF

D gene: TRBD2
J gene: TRBJ2-3
clone size: NA
V gene: TRBV4-1
CDR3 DNA: TGCGCCAGCAGCCTTCTAGCGGGGGGGGAAGATACGCAGTATTTT
CDR3 protein: CASSLLAGGEDTQYF

D gene: TRBD1
J gene: TRBJ1-6
clone size: NA
V gene: TRBV6-6
CDR3 DNA: TGTGCCAGCGCTTCCGGGACAGGGTATTCACCCCTCCACTTT
CDR3 protein: CASASGTGYSPLHF

D gene: NA
J gene: TRBJ2-3
clone size: once
V gene: TRBV29-1
CDR3 DNA: TGCAGCGTGGTCGTCAGAACGGGAGTGGATACGCAGTATTTT
CDR3 protein: CSVVVRTGVDTQYF

D gene: NA
J gene: TRBJ1-1
clone size: few
V gene: TRBV5-6
CDR3 DNA: TGTGCCAGCACCGCAGATGCGCGGCTCAACACTGAAGCTTTCTTT
CDR3 protein: CASTADARLNTEAFF

D gene: NA
J gene: TRBJ2-5
clone size: NA
V gene: TRBV20-1
CDR3 DNA: TGCAGTGCTACCAGGGAAGAGACCCAGTACTTC
CDR3 protein: CSATREETQYF

D gene: NA
J gene: TRBJ2-7
clone size: NA
V gene: TRBV4-1
CDR3 DNA: TGCGCCAGCAGCCAACGTAATTCCTACGAGCAGTACTTC
CDR3 protein: CASSQRNSYEQYF

D gene: NA
J gene: TRBJ2-1
clone size: NA
V gene: TRBV9
CDR3 DNA: TGTGCCAGCAGCGTAGAGGCGGTCTACAATGAGCAGTTCTTC
CDR3 protein: CASSVEAVYNEQFF

D gene: NA
J gene: TRBJ1-4
clone size: once
V gene: TRBV5-4
CDR3 DNA: TGTGCCAGCAGCGCGAGGGGAGGGGAGGAAAAACTGTTTTTT
CDR3 protein: CASSARGGEEKLFF

D gene: TRBD1
J gene: TRBJ1-2
clone size: NA
V gene: TRBV4-3
CDR3 DNA: TGCGCCAGCAGCCAAGCAGGGGGCTTCTATGGCTACACCTTC
CDR3 protein: CASSQAGGFYGYTF

D gene: NA
J gene: TRBJ2-7
clone size: NA
V gene: TRBV4-2
CDR3 DNA: TGTGCCAGCAGCCAAGGGCGGGTCACCTACGAGCAGTACTTC
CDR3 protein: CASSQGRVTYEQYF

D gene: NA
J gene: TRBJ2-1
clone size: once
V gene: TRBV2
CDR3 DNA: TGTGCCAGCAGTGACTATATAGCGATCTCATCCTACAATGAGCAGTTCTTC
CDR3 protein: CASSDYIAISSYNEQFF

D gene: TRBD1
J gene: TRBJ1-4
clone size: NA
V gene: TRBV7-9
CDR3 DNA: TGTGCCAGCAGCTTCCAGGGGGCTAGAGAAAAACTGTTTTTT
CDR3 protein: CASSFQGAREKLFF

D gene: NA
J gene: TRBJ1-5
clone size: once
V gene: TRBV2
CDR3 DNA: TGTGCCAGCAGTGACGGGCGGCCGAGGGAGCCCCAGCATTTT
CDR3 protein: CASSDGRPREPQHF

D gene: NA
J gene: TRBJ2-5
clone size: NA
V gene: TRBV15
CDR3 DNA: TGTGCCACCAGGAATCTACAGGGCCCAGAGACCCAGTACTTC
CDR3 protein: CATRNLQGPETQYF

D gene: TRBD2
J gene: TRBJ2-7
clone size: NA
V gene: TRBV6-5
CDR3 DNA: TGTGCCAGCAGCCGTAGCGGGAGGACTCGAGAGCAGTACTTC
CDR3 protein: CASSRSGRTREQYF

D gene: NA
J gene: TRBJ1-1
clone size: NA
V gene: TRBV19
CDR3 DNA: TGTGCCAGTAAGTCTTGGCAGGGGACTGAAGCTTTCTTT
CDR3 protein: CASKSWQGTEAFF

D gene: NA
J gene: TRBJ2-5
clone size: NA
V gene: TRBV2
CDR3 DNA: TGTGCCAGCAAGGTGGGCGGGGAGACCCAGTACTTC
CDR3 protein: CASKVGGETQYF

D gene: NA
J gene: TRBJ1-2
clone size: NA
V gene: TRBV13
CDR3 DNA: TGTGCCAGCAGCTTTTTTAGGGCAGGGAAGGGCAACTATGGCTACACCTTC
CDR3 protein: CASSFFRAGKGNYGYTF

D gene: TRBD2
J gene: TRBJ2-1
clone size: once
V gene: TRBV19
CDR3 DNA: TGTGCCAGTAGTATGGGTGTGCGGGGGGGAGACAATGAGCAGTTCTTC
CDR3 protein: CASSMGVRGGDNEQFF

D gene: NA
J gene: TRBJ2-2
clone size: NA
V gene: TRBV5-1
CDR3 DNA: TGCGCCAGCAGCTTGGTCGGGAACGATGCCGGGGAGCTGTTTTTT
CDR3 protein: CASSLVGNDAGELFF

D gene: TRBD1
J gene: TRBJ2-4
clone size: NA
V gene: TRBV4-1
CDR3 DNA: TGCGCCAGCAGCCCTCGCGCTCAGGGACAGGGGGTACAGTACTTC
CDR3 protein: CASSPRAQGQGVQYF

D gene: NA
J gene: TRBJ1-3
clone size: NA
V gene: TRBV6-5
CDR3 DNA: TGTGCCAGCAGACTACAGGGTTCTTCTGGAAACACCATATATTTT
CDR3 protein: CASRLQGSSGNTIYF

D gene: TRBD1
J gene: TRBJ1-3
clone size: NA
V gene: TRBV5-6
CDR3 DNA: TGTGCCAGCAAACCAGGGGGCTCCACTTCTGGAAACACCATATATTTT
CDR3 protein: CASKPGGSTSGNTIYF